A single sample is the source of the 32 T cell receptor beta chains below, sequenced in a study of blood T cell repertoires in COVID-19. This table comes from immunoSEQ multiplex PCR, and its TCRdb copy is limited to in-frame clones, with some not included. The profile shows hundreds of thousands of clones, 80% to 90% of them singletons. The specimen was PBMCs or T cells enriched from blood (not recorded which). The receptor source for this set is a man aged 40-49 years in a cohort exposed to, infected with or recovered from COVID-19 (not recorded which).

V is TRBV5-8 and J is TRBJ1-3, with 8 bases that match TRBD1. Germline trimming cut 1 base from V and 2 bases from J; bases unmatched to any gene: 2. The CDR3 has 15 amino acids. Germline V gives CDR1 SGHTS, CDR2 YDEGEE. In DNA, the CDR3 is TGTGCCAGCAGCTTGCAGGGGGCGCCTGGAAACACCATATATTTT. Amino acids: CASSLQGAPGNTIYF.

The chain recombines TRBV7-9 with TRBJ2-1, with D maybe TRBD1 (6 bases). Germline V CDR1 and CDR2: SEHNR, FQNEAQ (reference sequence). The CDR3 loop spans 13 amino acids. Trimming took 5 bases from V and 6 from J, leaving 11 bases between them. The CDR3 bases are TGTGCCAGCAGCAGGGGGAGCGGCAATGAGCAGTTCTTC. This encodes CASSRGSGNEQFF.

Only one count was recorded for this clone. DNA for the CDR3: TGTGCCAGCAGCTTAGACTGGAGCTCCTACAATGAGCAGTTCTTC. Translated: CASSLDWSSYNEQFF. The V call is TRBV7-2, the J call TRBJ2-1; D gene uncertain. Germline values: CDR1 SGHTA, CDR2 FQGNSA. This CDR3 comprises 15 residues. V was trimmed by 1 base and J by 0 bases, leaving 7 bases between them.

The V and J genes are TRBV19 and TRBJ2-3; the D is unclear. This CDR3 is built from 14 residues. The V end lost 9 bases, the J end lost 2 bases, and 15 bases lay between the germline ends. Germline loops: CDR1 LNHDA, CDR2 SQIVND (reference sequence). Written as DNA, the CDR3 is TGTGCCAGCCGAATTCTAGGTACCACAGATACGCAGTATTTT. Encoded protein: CASRILGTTDTQYF. The whole variable domain, remainder taken from reference TRBV19 and TRBJ2-3, is DGGITQSPKYLFRKEGQNVTLSCEQNLNHDAMYWYRQDPGQGLRLIYYSQIVNDFQKGDIAEGYSVSREKKESFPLTVTSAQKNPTAFYLCASRILGTTDTQYFGPGTRLTVL.

V gene TRBV5-4 combines with J gene TRBJ2-6; weak D call: TRBD1 (6 bases). V lost 4 bases and J 1 base, leaving 9 bases between the germline ends. Germline V gene sequence: CDR1 SGHNT, CDR2 YYREEE (reference sequence). The CDR3 covers 15 residues. The CDR3 protein is CASSARGSGANVLTF. The CDR3 nucleotides read TGTGCCAGCAGCGCCAGGGGTTCTGGGGCCAACGTCCTGACTTTC.

This clone turned up a few times. The rearrangement joins TRBV23-1 to TRBJ2-5, with a tentative D call TRBD1 (6 bases). TRBV23-1 is flagged as an ORF with uncertain function. The CDR3 totals 15 residues. Trimming left V 2 bases short and J 4 bases short, with 14 bases between. The CDR3 bases are TGCGCCAGCAGTCAACCCCCACAGGGCCGAGAGACCCAGTACTTC. This codes for CASSQPPQGRETQYF.

This clone was seen only a few times. This sequence joins TRBV19 and TRBJ2-1; weak D call: TRBD2 (6 bases). The CDR3 sequence is 15 residues long. Germline V lookup: CDR1 LNHDA, CDR2 SQIVND (reference sequence). Trimming removed 3 bases from V and 3 bases from J, with 12 bases in between. In DNA form, the CDR3 reads TGTGCCAGTAGTATGGTAGCGGCCGGCTACAATGAGCAGTTCTTC. Translation gives CASSMVAAGYNEQFF. Combining the CDR3 with reference TRBV19 and TRBJ2-1 gives the whole variable domain DGGITQSPKYLFRKEGQNVTLSCEQNLNHDAMYWYRQDPGQGLRLIYYSQIVNDFQKGDIAEGYSVSREKKESFPLTVTSAQKNPTAFYLCASSMVAAGYNEQFFGPGTRLTVL.

This clone was observed once. CDR3 in DNA: TGTGCCAGCAGCATACAGGGGATGAAGCAGTACTTC. This gives the protein CASSIQGMKQYF. The chain employs TRBV3-1 (or the pseudogene TRBV3-2) and TRBJ2-7; TRBD1 aligns across 7 bases. Germline V gives CDR1 LGHDT, CDR2 YNNKEL (reference sequence). The CDR3 covers 12 residues. The J segment lost 8 bases and the V segment lost 5 bases, leaving 6 bases of the junction unmatched.

The chain is built from TRBV3-1 (or the pseudogene TRBV3-2) and TRBJ2-7; 8 nucleotides agree with TRBD2. CDR1 is LGHDT and CDR2 is YNNKEL in the germline V gene (reference sequence). The trim removed 4 bases at V and 6 bases at J, leaving 11 bases unmatched. This CDR3 spans 15 amino acids. This chain's CDR3 is CASSLASGSSGEQYF. The DNA for the CDR3 is TGTGCCAGCAGCCTGGCGAGCGGGAGCTCGGGCGAGCAGTACTTC.

J is TRBJ2-2 and V is TRBV24-1; perhaps TRBD2 as D (5 bases). Germline V gene data show CDR1 as KGHDR and CDR2 as SFDVKD. V shed 3 bases and J shed 9 bases, with 16 bases lying between them. This CDR3 has 15 amino acids. The CDR3 here is CATSDAAEAVRELFF. CDR3 DNA sequence: TGTGCCACCAGTGATGCTGCCGAAGCGGTCCGGGAGCTGTTTTTT.

This clone turned up a few times. The gene calls are TRBV6-6 and TRBJ1-5; no clear D gene. The CDR3 is 13 amino acids. Trimming left V 3 bases short and J 4 bases short, with 7 bases between. Germline CDR1 MNHNY, CDR2 SVGAGI (reference sequence). The CDR3 loop reads CASSYFQNQPQHF. CDR3 nucleotide sequence: TGTGCCAGCAGTTATTTCCAGAATCAGCCCCAGCATTTT.

V gene TRBV27 combines with J gene TRBJ1-5, with D hard to call. The length of the CDR3 is 15 residues. Germline V lookup: CDR1 MNHEY, CDR2 SMNVEV (reference sequence). V lost 5 bases and J lost 4, with 15 bases in between. The CDR3 region has the DNA TGTGCCAGCAGTGCTTCGAGGTCAAGAAATCAGCCCCAGCATTTT. Translated, it gives CASSASRSRNQPQHF.

The V gene is TRBV6-6, the J gene TRBJ1-1, with unresolved D. Germline-derived CDR1 and CDR2 are MNHNY and SVGAGI (reference sequence). This CDR3 comprises 12 residues. Trimming pared 6 bases from V and 1 base from J, leaving 6 bases between. The CDR3 reads CASSNQNTEAFF. The CDR3 nucleotides are TGTGCCAGCAGCAATCAGAACACTGAAGCTTTCTTT.

This chain joins TRBV9 and TRBJ1-2, with D possibly matching TRBD1 (6 bases). V shed 3 bases and J shed 3 bases, with 12 bases lying between them. Germline CDR1 is SGDLS and CDR2 is YYNGEE. The CDR3 contains 14 residues. In DNA, the CDR3 is TGTGCCAGCAGCGAGGGAGGGGGTCACTATGGCTACACCTTC. As protein: CASSEGGGHYGYTF. Based on the CDR3 plus reference TRBV9 and TRBJ1-2, the full variable domain is DSGVTQTPKHLITATGQRVTLRCSPRSGDLSVYWYQQSLDQGLQFLIQYYNGEERAKGNILERFSAQQFPDLHSELNLSSLELGDSALYFCASSEGGGHYGYTFGSGTRLTVV.

The J gene is TRBJ1-2, the V gene TRBV2; 11 bases are shared with TRBD1. The germline gives CDR1 SNHLY, CDR2 FYNNEI. The length of the CDR3 is 14 residues. V dropped 7 bases and J dropped 6; count of bases not matched to a gene: 7. The CDR3 DNA is TGTGCCAGCACCCTGGACAGGGGGCGTAATGGCTACACCTTC. This encodes CASTLDRGRNGYTF.

The V gene is TRBV5-1, the J gene TRBJ1-2; D is possibly TRBD1 (6 bases). The germline gives CDR1 SGHRS, CDR2 YFSETQ. CDR3 length: 15 residues. V was clipped by 4 bases and J by 6 bases, with 19 bases between them. The CDR3 is CASSLPTAGGHGYTF. CDR3 nucleotide sequence: TGCGCCAGCAGCCTCCCGACGGCGGGGGGGCATGGCTACACCTTC.

The rearrangement joins TRBV6-4 to TRBJ2-2; the D gene is possibly TRBD2 (5 bases). Germline CDR1 MRHNA, CDR2 SNTAGT. V gave up 3 bases and J gave up 6 bases, with 5 bases separating them. The CDR3 spans 12 residues. The CDR3 sequence: CASSERAGELFF. The DNA of the CDR3 is TGTGCCAGCAGTGAGCGGGCCGGGGAGCTGTTTTTT.

This sequence joins TRBV27 and TRBJ1-1, with TRBD1 matching 10 bases. The CDR3 is made up of 16 amino acids. Unmatched junction bases numbered 8, after V lost 6 bases and J lost 1 base. CDR1 and CDR2 from the germline V gene are MNHEY and SMNVEV (reference sequence). The CDR3 loop reads CASRPDRGRGNTEAFF. CDR3 bases: TGTGCCAGCAGACCTGACAGGGGGCGCGGGAACACTGAAGCTTTCTTT.

The chain uses TRBV4-2 and TRBJ1-2, with D unclear. V was pared by 4 bases and J by 8 bases, with 17 bases between. The CDR3 spans 14 residues. Germline CDR1 reads LGHNA; CDR2 reads YNFKEQ. The CDR3 is CASSPLVTSGGYTF. CDR3 bases: TGTGCCAGCAGCCCCTTGGTCACCTCCGGGGGCTACACCTTC.

CDR3: CASSDPGGGSMYEQYF. DNA for the CDR3: TGTGCCAGCAGCGACCCGGGGGGCGGGAGTATGTACGAGCAGTACTTC. This sequence joins TRBV6-2 or TRBV6-3 and TRBJ2-7; tentative D call: TRBD2 (7 bases). Germline CDR1 and CDR2: MNHEY and SVGEGT. The CDR3 has 16 residues. The V and J ends lost 6 bases and 4 bases respectively, with 22 bases between them.

The V and J genes are TRBV7-6 and TRBJ1-1, with 7 nucleotides matching TRBD1. The CDR3 runs to 15 residues. Germline V gene lookup returns CDR1 SGHVS and CDR2 FNYEAQ. The V and J ends lost 1 base and 0 bases, in that order; junction bases with no gene match: 2. This CDR3 is CASSLGRGLNTEAFF. CDR3 coding DNA: TGTGCCAGCAGCTTAGGGAGGGGGCTGAACACTGAAGCTTTCTTT.

The V call is TRBV5-1, the J call TRBJ2-2, with a possible D match to TRBD2 (6 bases). CDR1 SGHRS and CDR2 YFSETQ come from the germline V gene. V dropped 9 bases and J dropped 5 bases, with 26 bases sitting between them. The CDR3 runs to 17 residues. The CDR3 reads CATQRTGAEGSTGELFF. In DNA form, the CDR3 reads TGCGCCACCCAACGGACTGGGGCGGAGGGATCTACCGGGGAGCTGTTTTTT.

The gene calls are TRBV29-1 and TRBJ2-2; 8 nucleotides align to TRBD1. Per germline, CDR1 SQVTM and CDR2 ANQGSEA. This CDR3 is built from 16 residues. V lost 0 bases and J lost 4; bases outside the gene matches: 7. CDR3 sequence: CSVEETGAGLTGELFF. The DNA of the CDR3 is TGCAGCGTTGAAGAGACAGGGGCCGGACTCACCGGGGAGCTGTTTTTT.

The rearrangement uses TRBV7-9 and TRBJ1-3, with D uncertain. Germline-derived CDR1 and CDR2 are SEHNR and FQNEAQ (reference sequence). This CDR3 region has 14 residues. V lost 3 bases to trimming and J lost 0 bases, with 6 bases between them. CDR3 region: CASSFIGSGNTIYF. The CDR3 region has the DNA TGTGCCAGCAGCTTTATCGGCTCTGGAAACACCATATATTTT.

The chain joins TRBV11-2 to TRBJ1-2; possibly TRBD1 for D (5 bases). Looked up from germline, CDR1 is SGHAT and CDR2 is FQNNGV. This CDR3 has 13 residues. The ends were cut back, 3 bases at V and 2 bases at J, with 7 bases in the middle. This chain's CDR3 is CASSLAGNYGYTF. The CDR3 nucleotides are TGTGCCAGCAGCTTGGCAGGGAACTATGGCTACACCTTC.

The CDR3 protein is CASSVGAASGTGELFF. The CDR3 DNA reads TGTGCCAGCAGCGTAGGAGCGGCTAGCGGGACCGGGGAGCTGTTTTTT. The J gene is TRBJ2-2, the V gene TRBV9; TRBD2 matches 8 bases. Trimming cost V 0 bases and J 5 bases; bases outside gene matches: 6. CDR1 is SGDLS and CDR2 is YYNGEE in the germline V gene. The length of the CDR3 is 16 residues.

The chain joins TRBV28 to TRBJ1-2, with D unclear. CDR3 size: 14 residues. Germline CDR1 is MDHEN and CDR2 is SYDVKM. Deletions cut 6 bases from V and 1 base from J, with 12 bases between. The CDR3 DNA sequence: TGTGCCAGCAGCGGGAGTCCTTTTAACTATGGCTACACCTTC. This codes for CASSGSPFNYGYTF.

A word on this clone: Other DNA sequences of this sample code for an identical CDR3. This chain joins TRBV5-1 and TRBJ2-7; 7 nucleotides agree with TRBD1. The CDR3 has 13 amino acids. V shed 4 bases and J 2 bases; nucleotides not matched to a gene: 3. Looked up from germline, CDR1 is SGHRS and CDR2 is YFSETQ. CDR3 DNA: TGCGCCAGCAGCCCTGGGACAGCCTACGAGCAGTACTTC. Translation gives CASSPGTAYEQYF.

The chain couples TRBV3-1 (or the pseudogene TRBV3-2) to TRBJ1-6, with D unclear. There are 15 residues in the CDR3. Trimming stripped 5 bases from V and 10 bases from J, with 18 bases between. Germline CDR1 LGHDT, CDR2 YNNKEL (reference sequence). In nucleotides, the CDR3 is TGTGCCAGCAGCTCCCAGGTTTTCCCCCAATCACCCCTCCACTTT. As protein: CASSSQVFPQSPLHF.

The rearrangement joins TRBV19 to TRBJ2-7, with 11 bases identical to TRBD2. The CDR3 consists of 16 residues. Germline V CDR1 and CDR2: LNHDA, SQIVND (reference sequence). V was clipped by 4 bases and J by 5 bases; unmatched bases: 10. CDR3 residues: CASSRTISGRGHEQYF. The CDR3 nucleotides read TGTGCCAGTAGTAGGACAATTAGCGGGAGGGGCCACGAGCAGTACTTC.

This chain joins TRBV19 and TRBJ1-2; the D gene is possibly TRBD1 (6 bases). V lost 5 bases and J lost 4, with 14 bases in between. The CDR3 runs 14 residues. The germline V gene has CDR1 LNHDA and CDR2 SQIVND (reference sequence). The CDR3 reads CASSSGEGGYGYTF. Written as DNA, the CDR3 is TGTGCCAGTAGTTCTGGTGAAGGGGGCTATGGCTACACCTTC.

The chain carries TRBV28 and TRBJ1-5; TRBD1 aligns across 8 bases. Trimming cost V 3 bases and J 4 bases; bases outside gene matches: 11. The CDR3 sequence is 17 residues long. The V gene's germline CDR1 is MDHEN and CDR2 SYDVKM. The CDR3 region is CASSLATGGMANQPQHF. The CDR3 DNA sequence: TGTGCCAGCAGTTTGGCTACAGGGGGTATGGCAAATCAGCCCCAGCATTTT.